Listed below are T cell receptor beta chains from one sample, sequenced in a study of T cell responses to AZD1222 COVID-19 vaccine. Produced via immunoSEQ multiplex PCR; TCRdb's table is partial and in-frame only. The table lists 140,000 to 150,000 clones, roughly nine tenths of them singletons. The sequenced sample was peripheral blood, obtained 28 days after the second AZD1222 dose. Every receptor here comes from an adult who received the AZD1222 COVID-19 vaccine. CDR3s include the opening cysteine and the closing phenylalanine or tryptophan. A D gene is named only where the DNA matches it firmly. The size field is filled for only some rows; it gives once, few, many or a size class.

size	D	V	J	DNA	CDR3
NA	NA	TRBV19	TRBJ2-4	TGTGCCAGTGGCCCGGGGCTAGCCAAAAACATTCAGTACTTC	CASGPGLAKNIQYF
NA	TRBD1	TRBV5-1	TRBJ2-2	TGCGCCAGCAGCTCGGGACAGTCGAACACCGGGGAGCTGTTTTTT	CASSSGQSNTGELFF
NA	NA	TRBV11-3	TRBJ2-1	TGTGCCAGCAGCCCCCCAGGCGGGGCACACAATGAGCAGTTCTTC	CASSPPGGAHNEQFF
NA	NA	TRBV24-1	TRBJ2-3	TGTGCCACCAGTGATCCGCTTGAAGTGGATACGCAGTATTTT	CATSDPLEVDTQYF
NA	TRBD2	TRBV27	TRBJ2-7	TGTGCCAGCAGTTGGGGGACCTGGCGGGAGAGGTACGAGCAGTACTTC	CASSWGTWRERYEQYF
NA	TRBD1	TRBV7-9	TRBJ1-2	TGTGCCAGCAGCTTGGACAGGCATGGCTACACCTTC	CASSLDRHGYTF
NA	NA	TRBV5-1	TRBJ1-3	TGCGCCAGCAGGGACACAGGGAACTCTGGAAACACCATATATTTT	CASRDTGNSGNTIYF
NA	NA	TRBV2	TRBJ2-3	TGTGCCAGTCCAGGGGCAGAAGACACAGATACGCAGTATTTT	CASPGAEDTDTQYF
NA	NA	TRBV7-3	TRBJ2-2	TGTGCCAGCAGCTCCACGACAGGTCTCACCGGGGAGCTGTTTTTT	CASSSTTGLTGELFF
once	TRBD1	TRBV5-1	TRBJ2-2	TGCGCCAGCAGCCCCACAGGGGTCAACACCGGGGAGCTGTTTTTT	CASSPTGVNTGELFF
once	NA	TRBV13	TRBJ1-1	TGTGCCAGCAGCTTAGGGGCGGGGAACACTGAAGCTTTCTTT	CASSLGAGNTEAFF
NA	NA	TRBV19	TRBJ1-1	TGTGCCAGTAGTGTTACAGGGAACACTGAAGCTTTCTTT	CASSVTGNTEAFF
NA	NA	TRBV27	TRBJ2-1	TGTGCCAGCAGTTTTTCAAGCTCCTACAATGAGCAGTTCTTC	CASSFSSSYNEQFF
NA	TRBD2	TRBV30	TRBJ2-3	TGTGCCTGGAGTGTATTTAGCGGGATCACAGATACGCAGTATTTT	CAWSVFSGITDTQYF
NA	NA	TRBV7-2	TRBJ2-5	TGTGCCAGCAGCTTAGTTCTAGGGGGAGGCCAAGAGACCCAGTACTTC	CASSLVLGGGQETQYF
NA	TRBD1	TRBV27	TRBJ2-7	TGTGCCAGCAGTTTTCGGACAGGGATCTACGAGCAGTACTTC	CASSFRTGIYEQYF
NA	NA	TRBV9	TRBJ2-1	TGTGCCAGCAGCGTAGCTATCCCTCCCCCCTACAATGAGCAGTTCTTC	CASSVAIPPPYNEQFF
NA	NA	TRBV2	TRBJ1-5	TGTGCCAGCAGTGAATACGGGCGGACAGAGCATCAGCCCCAGCATTTT	CASSEYGRTEHQPQHF
once	TRBD1	TRBV20-1	TRBJ1-1	TGCAGTGCTAGTGTGACAGGGGTGACTGAAGCTTTCTTT	CSASVTGVTEAFF
NA	TRBD1	TRBV5-1	TRBJ1-2	TGCGCCAGCAGCTTGGAATTTCCGGGACAGGACCCTGTCTATGGCTACACCTTC	CASSLEFPGQDPVYGYTF
NA	TRBD1	TRBV9	TRBJ1-1	TGTGCCAGCAGCGTAGACCCCGGGACAGGAGTTGTGTTCTTT	CASSVDPGTGVVFF
NA	NA	TRBV4-2	TRBJ1-6	TGTGCCAGCAGCCAAGCAGAAGGTCTCCGGGCGTCACCCCTCCACTTT	CASSQAEGLRASPLHF
NA	NA	TRBV6-5	TRBJ1-5	TGTGCCAGCAGTTATGGGCAGCGGGATCAGCCCCAGCATTTT	CASSYGQRDQPQHF
NA	TRBD2	TRBV9	TRBJ2-1	TGTGCCAGCAGCGTAGAGGAGACTAGCGGGAGGGCCAGTGGGAATGAGCAGTTCTTC	CASSVEETSGRASGNEQFF
NA	TRBD1	TRBV9	TRBJ2-7	TGTGCCAGCAGCCCCCGGACAGGCGAGCAGTACTTC	CASSPRTGEQYF
NA	NA	TRBV30	TRBJ1-6	TGTGCCTGGGGTCCGGGGCAGGATTCACCCCTCCACTTT	CAWGPGQDSPLHF
NA	NA	TRBV6-4	TRBJ2-3	TGTGCCAGCAGTGACTCTCTCCGCACAGATACGCAGTATTTT	CASSDSLRTDTQYF
NA	NA	TRBV30	TRBJ1-3	TGTGCCTGGAGCGGATACGGCAGGGCAGTTTCTGGAAACACCATATATTTT	CAWSGYGRAVSGNTIYF
NA	TRBD2	TRBV4-2	TRBJ2-5	TGTGCCAGCAGCCCCACCGAGGCTAGCGGGGGGGGATTCGGAGAGACCCAGTACTTC	CASSPTEASGGGFGETQYF
NA	NA	TRBV7-6	TRBJ1-5	TGTGCCAGCAGCTTAGGAGGCTCAGGGAGTCAGCCCCAGCATTTT	CASSLGGSGSQPQHF
NA	NA	TRBV27	TRBJ2-3	TGTGCCAGCAGTCTGCGCGCAGATACGCAGTATTTT	CASSLRADTQYF
NA	TRBD1	TRBV10-3	TRBJ1-2	TGTGCCATCAGACCCCCGGGGACAGAATCGGCTGGCTACACCTTC	CAIRPPGTESAGYTF
NA	NA	TRBV3-1/TRBV3-2	TRBJ1-2	TGTGCCAGCAGACGCACGACCAATAGTGGCTACACCTTC	CASRRTTNSGYTF
NA	TRBD2	TRBV6-1	TRBJ2-3	TGTGCCAGCAGTGAAGCGCTAGCGGGGAACACAGATACGCAGTATTTT	CASSEALAGNTDTQYF
NA	NA	TRBV19	TRBJ2-1	TGTGCCAGTAGTATTGGGGGAAACTCCTACAATGAGCAGTTCTTC	CASSIGGNSYNEQFF
NA	TRBD1	TRBV12-5	TRBJ1-2	TGTGCTAGTGGTTTCCACAGGGGAGTCTTCTATGGCTACACCTTC	CASGFHRGVFYGYTF
NA	NA	TRBV12-3/TRBV12-4	TRBJ2-1	TGTGCCAGCAGTTTAGCGGCGTTACAGTTCTTC	CASSLAALQFF
NA	NA	TRBV18	TRBJ1-6	TGTGCCAGCTCACCACGTTCCCGAGGGGCTAATAATTCACCCCTCCACTTT	CASSPRSRGANNSPLHF
NA	NA	TRBV13	TRBJ2-7	TGTGCCAGCAGCCCCCCAGGACAGACCTCCTACGAGCAGTACTTC	CASSPPGQTSYEQYF
NA	NA	TRBV30	TRBJ2-7	TGTGCCTGGAGGGACCTTACCGACGACCGACACAACTACGAGCAGTACTTC	CAWRDLTDDRHNYEQYF
NA	TRBD1	TRBV19	TRBJ1-5	TGTGCCAGTAGTCGGACAGGAGATCAGCCCCAGCATTTT	CASSRTGDQPQHF
NA	NA	TRBV6-5	TRBJ2-1	TGTGCCAGCAGTCTTGATGGGCAGCGCAACAATGAGCAGTTCTTC	CASSLDGQRNNEQFF
NA	NA	TRBV23-1	TRBJ1-4	TGCGCCAGCAGTCATCTACAGGGCAGGGGAAATGAAAAACTGTTTTTT	CASSHLQGRGNEKLFF
NA	NA	TRBV18	TRBJ1-5	TGTGCCAGCTCACCATCAAATCAGCCCCAGCATTTT	CASSPSNQPQHF
NA	NA	TRBV11-2	TRBJ2-1	TGTGCCAGCAGCGCTAGTTCTAGAAGCAACAATGAGCAGTTCTTC	CASSASSRSNNEQFF
NA	NA	TRBV30	TRBJ1-2	TGTGCCTGGAGTAGTCAGGTAGCCTATGGCTACACCTTC	CAWSSQVAYGYTF
NA	NA	TRBV4-2	TRBJ2-2	TGTGCCAGCAGCCAAGTTAGCGCGGGGACCGGGGAGCTGTTTTTT	CASSQVSAGTGELFF
once	NA	TRBV6-5	TRBJ1-6	TGTGCCAGCACCGTGGATCGGGGTAATTCACCCCTCCACTTT	CASTVDRGNSPLHF
NA	TRBD1	TRBV6-1	TRBJ1-5	TGTGCCAGCAGTGTAGCCGGGACAGGGAATCAGCCCCAGCATTTT	CASSVAGTGNQPQHF
NA	TRBD2	TRBV7-9	TRBJ2-7	TGTGCCAGCAGCCTGAAGCGGGAGAGCTCCTACGAGCAGTACTTC	CASSLKRESSYEQYF